This TCR beta chain came from a study of T cell repertoires in cytomegalovirus infection. Using its own MiXCR run on the reads, TCRdb lists one record per CDR3 protein. Of roughly 100,000 distinct CDR3 sequences in the sample, approximately 15% were seen once. On this clonotype: What it binds is not known.

Study observations and caveats: Cumulated frequencies of public TCR beta families served to identify carriers of CMV plus the relevant HLA.

The V gene's germline CDR1 is MNHEY and CDR2 SVGEGT. CDR3 size: 15 residues. Trimming left V 8 bases short and J 6 bases short, with 20 bases between. The sample consisted of PBMCs. The chain carries TRBV6-2 or TRBV6-3 and TRBJ2-1; D may be TRBD2 (6 bases). The TCR originated in a human donor in good health (CMV status not recorded). Some clones in this sample may be carry-over from other donors' samples. CDR3 sequence (DNA): TGTGCCAGCTGTCACCGGGACTCAGTGGGCAATGAGCAGTTCTTC. It translates to CASCHRDSVGNEQFF.